This T cell receptor (beta chain) was observed in a study of cytomegalovirus exposure and HLA in healthy donors. The CDR3 covers 15 residues. CDR1 is SGHRS and CDR2 is YFSETQ in the germline V gene. The trim removed 2 bases at V and 5 bases at J, leaving 2 bases unmatched. PCR amplification relied on 60 Vbeta primers (plus 13 Jbeta primers). The protocol was immunoSEQ multiplex PCR, while the TCRdb copy is restricted to in-frame clones and leaves out a portion. The sample lists about 150,000 clones, about 83% occurring once. The TCR sequence derives from a woman between 25 and 40 years old in good health and CMV-seronegative. The sequencing sample was made of PBMCs. This chain connects TRBV5-1 to TRBJ2-5; 14 bases line up with TRBD2. CDR3 amino acids: CASSLRLAGGETQYF. In DNA form, the CDR3 reads TGCGCCAGCAGCTTAAGACTAGCGGGGGGGGAGACCCAGTACTTC.